This TCR beta chain was sequenced during a study of response to subunit inactivated influenza vaccine. Many counts were recorded for this clonotype. This CDR3 has 18 residues. Germline V gives CDR1 MGHRA, CDR2 YSYEKL. Between the trimmed V and J ends, which lost 0 bases and 6 bases, there was a span of 21 bases. TCRdb analysed the RT-PCR reads with MiXCR anew, one entry per CDR3 protein. The data contain approximately 490,000 distinct CDR3 sequences, under 8.5% of them singletons. The chain combines TRBV4-1 with TRBJ2-4; D possibly corresponds to TRBD2 (5 bases). The sample in question was PBMCs from blood, obtained about 24 months after vaccination. The sequence was obtained from a man aged 50-75 years who received an inactivated influenza vaccine. CDR3 nucleotides: TGCGCCAGCAGCCAAGATTTCTTCGCCTTGGACTCCCGAAACATTCAGTACTTC. Its protein is CASSQDFFALDSRNIQYF.